Here is one TCR beta chain with its context. Participants were aged roughly 18 to 100 years from around 25 US areas. Exposed participants came across a COVID-19 case within 2 weeks before study entry. This sample stems from a study of blood T cell repertoires in COVID-19. The overall study: Sample material is recorded as cDNA or gDNA derived from T cells, B-cell-depleted T cells, or PBMCs.

Trimming took off 3 bases at V and 6 bases at J, with 17 bases between the two ends. The V gene's germline CDR1 is SQVTM and CDR2 ANQGSEA. This CDR3 is 14 amino acids long. Original data processing: Reference gene primers were amplified, and this amplification served to estimate nucleated cell counts. Some clones are missing from TCRdb's copy, which holds only in-frame ones; the method was immunoSEQ multiplex PCR. V, J and clone size are those of that table, while D and trimming were read from the DNA. The sample has roughly 150,000 clones, approximately 83% seen once; the top ten hold around 5%. J is TRBJ1-2 and V is TRBV29-1; D possibly corresponds to TRBD1 (5 bases). Material for sequencing was PBMCs or T cells enriched from blood (not recorded which). This TCR came from a man aged 65-85 years who had been exposed to COVID-19. CDR3 bases: TGCAGCGTTGAGGCTAGGGGCGGAGAGCATGGCTACACCTTC. Protein product: CSVEARGGEHGYTF.